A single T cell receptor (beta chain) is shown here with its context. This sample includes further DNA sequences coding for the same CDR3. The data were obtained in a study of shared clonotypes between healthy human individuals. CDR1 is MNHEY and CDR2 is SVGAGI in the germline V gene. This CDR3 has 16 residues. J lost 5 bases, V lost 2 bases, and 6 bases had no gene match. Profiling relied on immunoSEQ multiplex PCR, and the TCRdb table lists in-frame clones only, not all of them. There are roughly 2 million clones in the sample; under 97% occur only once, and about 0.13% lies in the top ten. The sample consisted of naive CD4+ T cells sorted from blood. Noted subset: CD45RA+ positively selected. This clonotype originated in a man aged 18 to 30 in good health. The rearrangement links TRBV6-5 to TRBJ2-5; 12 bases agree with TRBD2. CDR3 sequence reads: CASSYPTSGGQETQYF. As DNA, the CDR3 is TGTGCCAGCAGTTACCCGACTAGCGGGGGACAGGAGACCCAGTACTTC.